This T cell receptor beta chain came from a study of immune evolution from preneoplasia to lung adenocarcinoma. Study findings and constraints: Highest clonality occurred in KRAS-mutant, not EGFR-mutant or double wild-type, nodules. Top clone share appeared to fall from AAH through AIS, MIA, adenocarcinoma.

This clone was seen once. No antigen is known for it. The CDR3 is made up of 16 amino acids. With 1 base removed from V and 6 bases from J, the gap between germline ends came to 16 bases. Germline CDR1 reads SEHNR; CDR2 reads FQNEAQ (reference sequence). Nucleic acids came from premalignant or tumor cells enriched by macro-dissection. TCRdb's copy holds only in-frame clones and misses some; the assay was immunoSEQ multiplex PCR. The table lists 9,000 to 10,000 clones, 90% of them singletons. The sample consisted of FFPE invasive lung adenocarcinoma tissue. The chain links TRBV7-9 to TRBJ2-1; the D gene is possibly TRBD1 (5 bases). The TCR sequence derives from a person between 65 and 79 years old with invasive lung adenocarcinoma. The CDR3 DNA is TGTGCCAGCAGCTTAGGGTCCAGGGTCACCCGCAATGAGCAGTTCTTC. This codes for CASSLGSRVTRNEQFF.